This T cell receptor beta chain was captured in a study of siplizumab effects on memory and regulatory T cells. General observations from the study: There appeared to be greater diversity in naive T cells than in memory cells, and naive T cells seemed major contributors to the alloresponse.

Deletions cut 4 bases from V and 2 bases from J, with 7 bases between. The CDR3 is 13 amino acids. Germline values: CDR1 LNHDA, CDR2 SQIVND (reference sequence). Remarks on this clone: Its cognate antigen is unknown.

The data were produced by immunoSEQ multiplex PCR, yet TCRdb's version contains in-frame clones alone and is incomplete. The sample lists about 64,000 clones, around 96% seen once, with about 0.1% in the top ten. The chain combines TRBV19 with TRBJ2-3, with D unclear. The sequence came from a human donor in good health. Material for sequencing was naive CD8+ T cells sorted from blood. The CDR3 DNA reads TGTGCCAGTAGTAAGCCGCTCACAGATACGCAGTATTTT. This translates into CASSKPLTDTQYF.